These 30 T cell receptor beta chains were sequenced from one sample in a study of blood T cell repertoires in COVID-19. Using immunoSEQ multiplex PCR, the repertoire was profiled, and TCRdb retains in-frame clones only, with some absent. The sample lists a few hundred thousand clones, under 85% occurring once. Sequenced sample: PBMCs or T cells enriched from blood (not recorded which). These receptors came from a woman between 45 and 60 years old who had recovered from COVID-19.

The CDR3 DNA reads as TGTGCCAGCAGTAAGGACACTACCCAAGAGACCCAGTACTTC. It is translated as CASSKDTTQETQYF. The gene calls are TRBV2 and TRBJ2-5; D possibly corresponds to TRBD1 (5 bases). Germline CDR1 and CDR2: SNHLY and FYNNEI. CDR3 length: 14 residues. The V and J ends lost 5 bases and 1 base respectively, with 11 bases between them. The full variable domain, with the rest looked up from reference TRBV2 and TRBJ2-5, is EPEVTQTPSHQVTQMGQEVILRCVPISNHLYFYWYRQILGQKVEFLVSFYNNEISEKSEIFDDQFSVERPDGSNFTLKIRSTKLEDSAMYFCASSKDTTQETQYFGPGTRLLVL.

A few counts support this clone. The V gene is TRBV6-5, the J gene TRBJ1-2; 8 bases are a match to TRBD1. The V segment lost 6 bases and the J segment 4 bases; nucleotides outside the gene matches: 10. Germline-derived CDR1 and CDR2 are MNHEY and SVGAGI. CDR3 length equals 15 residues. The CDR3 sequence: CASSPGQGGIYGYTF. CDR3 nucleotides: TGTGCCAGCAGCCCCGGACAGGGTGGGATCTATGGCTACACCTTC.

The chain links TRBV9 to TRBJ1-3, with 7 nucleotides matching TRBD1. The CDR3 runs 14 residues. Germline CDR1 and CDR2: SGDLS and YYNGEE. V was clipped by 4 bases and J by 4 bases; unmatched bases: 5. The CDR3 spells CASSPQGMGNTIYF. For the CDR3, the DNA is TGTGCCAGCAGCCCACAGGGGATGGGAAACACCATATATTTT.

This clone turned up a few times. The chain joins TRBV25-1 to TRBJ1-5; tentatively, D is TRBD1 (5 bases). The CDR3 spans 16 residues. The germline V gene has CDR1 MGHDK and CDR2 SYGVNS. The V and J ends lost 2 bases and 4 bases respectively, with 15 bases between them. In DNA, the CDR3 is TGTGCCAGCAGTGAAGGGGGGGGTCGCTCAAATCAGCCCCAGCATTTT. It is translated as CASSEGGGRSNQPQHF.

This clone was observed a few times. This chain joins TRBV7-6 and TRBJ2-5; the match to TRBD2 covers 12 bases. Losses at the gene ends were 5 bases for V and 5 bases for J; bases not matched to a gene: 12. This CDR3 comprises 17 residues. Germline values: CDR1 SGHVS, CDR2 FNYEAQ. For the CDR3, the DNA is TGTGCCAGCAGCCTGGTGGCTAGCGGGAGGGCCCGGGAGACCCAGTACTTC. Amino acid sequence: CASSLVASGRARETQYF.

This clone was found a few times. The V and J genes are TRBV12-3 or TRBV12-4 and TRBJ1-3; D remains ambiguous. The V end was cut by 6 bases, the J end by 11 bases, with 17 bases between. CDR3 size: 13 residues. In nucleotides, the CDR3 is TGTGCCAGCAGCCACGGCGGTTCGACCGCCATATATTTT. Translated: CASSHGGSTAIYF.

This chain joins TRBV6-1 and TRBJ2-1, with 10 bases identical to TRBD2. V trimming: 4 bases; J trimming: 1 base; junction bases outside the gene matches: 4. Germline V lookup: CDR1 MNHNS, CDR2 SASEGT. This CDR3 is built from 16 residues. CDR3 sequence reads: CASSVSGRGSYNEQFF. The CDR3 DNA is TGTGCCAGCAGTGTGAGCGGGAGGGGGTCCTACAATGAGCAGTTCTTC.

The chain has TRBV15 and TRBJ1-1; D may be TRBD1 (6 bases). Trimming cost V 1 base and J 5 bases, with 17 bases left between them. The germline CDR1 and CDR2 sequences are LNHNV and YYDKDF (reference sequence). The length of the CDR3 is 16 residues. The CDR3 coding sequence is TGTGCCACCAGCAGAGGGACAGCGGGGGGGTTTACTGAAGCTTTCTTT. It yields the protein CATSRGTAGGFTEAFF.

CDR3 loop: CASSIQTGTYEQYF. The CDR3 DNA reads as TGTGCCAGCAGTATACAGACAGGGACCTACGAGCAGTACTTC. The J gene is TRBJ2-7, the V gene TRBV2; 7 bases map to TRBD1. Trimming took 5 bases from V and 2 from J; bases not matched to a gene: 6. From germline, CDR1 is SNHLY and CDR2 FYNNEI. The CDR3 has 14 residues. The full variable domain, its missing parts supplied by reference TRBV2 and TRBJ2-7, is EPEVTQTPSHQVTQMGQEVILRCVPISNHLYFYWYRQILGQKVEFLVSFYNNEISEKSEIFDDQFSVERPDGSNFTLKIRSTKLEDSAMYFCASSIQTGTYEQYFGPGTRLTVT.

The chain couples TRBV19 to TRBJ1-1, with TRBD1 matching 8 bases. Germline trimming cut 5 bases from V and 1 base from J; bases unmatched to any gene: 9. The length of the CDR3 is 16 residues. CDR1 is LNHDA and CDR2 is SQIVND in the germline V gene (reference sequence). CDR3 nucleotide sequence: TGTGCCAGTAGTGGATACCAGGGGGCTTCGAACACTGAAGCTTTCTTT. Protein product: CASSGYQGASNTEAFF.

The chain uses TRBV28 and TRBJ1-1, with a possible D match to TRBD1 (6 bases). The V and J ends lost 7 bases and 6 bases respectively, with 12 bases between them. Per the germline V gene, CDR1 is MDHEN and CDR2 is SYDVKM. This CDR3 has 12 amino acids. CDR3 loop: CASTETGSEAFF. Here the CDR3 DNA reads TGTGCCAGCACCGAGACAGGATCTGAAGCTTTCTTT.

This clone was counted only a few times. The rearrangement uses TRBV7-8 and TRBJ1-5; D is possibly TRBD1 (5 bases). V dropped 4 bases and J dropped 11 bases, with 18 bases sitting between them. Germline CDR1 reads SGHVS; CDR2 reads FQNEAQ. This CDR3 comprises 14 residues. CDR3 region: CASSSIRGDWAQHF. Here the CDR3 DNA reads TGTGCCAGCAGCTCGATCCGCGGGGACTGGGCCCAGCATTTT. The variable domain in full, with the rest retrieved from reference TRBV7-8 and TRBJ1-5, is GAGVSQSPRYKVAKRGQDVALRCDPISGHVSLFWYQQALGQGPEFLTYFQNEAQLDKSGLPSDRFFAERPEGSVSTLKIQRTQQEDSAVYLCASSSIRGDWAQHFGDGTRLSIL.

This clone was counted only a few times. The chain carries TRBV4-3 and TRBJ1-2; 12 bases match TRBD1. CDR1 and CDR2 (germline): LGHNA, YSLEER. CDR3 size: 16 residues. The ends lost 3 bases at V and 8 bases at J; junction bases unmatched: 10. CDR3 sequence reads: CASSHSSGQGATGYTF. The CDR3 region has the DNA TGCGCCAGCAGCCATTCTTCGGGACAGGGGGCGACGGGCTACACCTTC.

CDR3 nucleotides: TGTGCCAGTAGAAAAGCCGGGACAGGGGACCAGCCCCAGCATTTT. Protein sequence: CASRKAGTGDQPQHF. V and J are TRBV19 and TRBJ1-5, with 10 nucleotides matching TRBD1. The CDR3 is made up of 15 amino acids. From germline, CDR1 is LNHDA and CDR2 SQIVND (reference sequence). V dropped 6 bases and J dropped 7; count of bases not matched to a gene: 9.

This rearrangement joins TRBV6-6 to TRBJ1-5, with 8 bases aligning to TRBD1. The CDR3 is 15 residues long. J was trimmed by 2 bases and V by 4 bases; bases with no gene match: 4. Germline V CDR1 and CDR2: MNHNY, SVGAGI (reference sequence). CDR3 amino acids: CASSSGGAGNQPQHF. For the CDR3, the DNA is TGTGCCAGCAGTTCAGGGGGCGCGGGCAATCAGCCCCAGCATTTT.

This clone was recorded once. The chain has TRBV7-9 and TRBJ1-1; tentatively, D is TRBD1 (5 bases). The V gene lost 5 bases and the J gene lost 5 bases, with 12 bases spanning the gap. This CDR3 comprises 13 residues. Germline CDR1 reads SEHNR; CDR2 reads FQNEAQ (reference sequence). For the CDR3, the DNA is TGTGCCAGCAGCGCGTCGGGGGGGACTGAAGCTTTCTTT. Protein product: CASSASGGTEAFF.

V is TRBV7-9 and J is TRBJ1-1, with 8 bases that match TRBD1. This CDR3 spans 15 amino acids. The V gene's germline CDR1 is SEHNR and CDR2 FQNEAQ (reference sequence). The V segment lost 3 bases and the J segment 8 bases; nucleotides outside the gene matches: 11. In nucleotides, the CDR3 is TGTGCCAGCAGCTTCCAGTCAGGACAGGGCACAGAAGCTTTCTTT. This sequence encodes CASSFQSGQGTEAFF.

The CDR3 nucleotides are TGTGCCAGCTCACCATTAGGAGCCAACTCTGGGGCCAACGTCCTGACTTTC. Its translation is CASSPLGANSGANVLTF. The chain couples TRBV18 to TRBJ2-6; D call uncertain. V dropped 2 bases and J dropped 0 bases, with 11 bases sitting between them. Germline CDR1 is KGHSH and CDR2 is LQKENI. The CDR3 is 17 amino acids. Full variable domain (rest looked up from reference TRBV18 and TRBJ2-6): NAGVMQNPRHLVRRRGQEARLRCSPMKGHSHVYWYRQLPEEGLKFMVYLQKENIIDESGMPKERFSAEFPKEGPSILRIQQVVRGDSAAYFCASSPLGANSGANVLTFGAGSRLTVL.

To note about this clone: The sample holds other DNA sequences that translate to the same CDR3. The chain links TRBV5-1 to TRBJ1-6; no definite D call. The V gene lost 0 bases and the J gene lost 9 bases, with 7 bases spanning the gap. Germline V gene lookup returns CDR1 SGHRS and CDR2 YFSETQ. The CDR3 length is 13 residues. CDR3 sequence (DNA): TGCGCCAGCAGCTTGGACCGGGGTTCACCCCTCCACTTT. Residues: CASSLDRGSPLHF.

This clone was detected only a few times. The V call is TRBV9, the J call TRBJ1-6, with D hard to call. Trimming took off 4 bases at V and 6 bases at J, with 8 bases between the two ends. Germline assignment: CDR1 SGDLS and CDR2 YYNGEE. The CDR3 sequence is 13 residues long. The CDR3 here is CASSPEVNSPLHF. The CDR3 DNA reads TGTGCCAGCAGCCCCGAGGTTAATTCACCCCTCCACTTT.

This clone was seen a few times. The V and J genes are TRBV9 and TRBJ2-6; D is ambiguous. V gave up 4 bases and J gave up 0 bases, with 11 bases separating them. CDR1 is SGDLS, CDR2 YYNGEE, per germline. The CDR3 spans 16 residues. The chain's CDR3 is CASSPRSFSGANVLTF. CDR3 in DNA: TGTGCCAGCAGCCCCAGGTCCTTCTCTGGGGCCAACGTCCTGACTTTC.

J is TRBJ1-1 and V is TRBV7-9; 10 bases are shared with TRBD1. This CDR3 spans 11 amino acids. V shed 8 bases and J 9 bases; nucleotides not matched to a gene: 3. Germline values: CDR1 SEHNR, CDR2 FQNEAQ (reference sequence). In nucleotides, the CDR3 is TGTGCCAGCGGACAGGGGGAACAAGCTTTCTTT. It is translated as CASGQGEQAFF.

This clone was observed a few times. The genes are TRBV29-1 and TRBJ1-5; D might be TRBD1 (6 bases). This CDR3 has 13 residues. The germline V and J ends were trimmed by 5 bases and 3 bases, with 11 bases remaining between them. Looked up from germline, CDR1 is SQVTM and CDR2 is ANQGSEA. Here the CDR3 DNA reads TGCAGCGTTAGTAAGGGGGTCAATCAGCCCCAGCATTTT. This sequence encodes CSVSKGVNQPQHF.

The chain is built from TRBV5-6 and TRBJ1-6; 8 bases line up with TRBD1. With V trimmed by 0 bases and J by 9 bases, 2 bases remained unmatched. The CDR3 is 14 residues long. CDR1 and CDR2 (germline): SGHDT, YYEEEE. The CDR3 nucleotides are TGTGCCAGCAGCTTGGTACAGGGGGTTTCACCCCTCCACTTT. This gives the protein CASSLVQGVSPLHF.

The chain joins TRBV19 to TRBJ2-7; D might be TRBD1 (6 bases). The V and J ends lost 5 bases and 4 bases respectively, with 18 bases between them. The CDR3 length is 15 residues. Germline CDR1 and CDR2: LNHDA and SQIVND (reference sequence). CDR3 DNA: TGTGCCAGTAGTTTTCAGAGACAGGATCCATACGAGCAGTACTTC. It is translated as CASSFQRQDPYEQYF. Full variable domain (remainder filled in from reference TRBV19 and TRBJ2-7): DGGITQSPKYLFRKEGQNVTLSCEQNLNHDAMYWYRQDPGQGLRLIYYSQIVNDFQKGDIAEGYSVSREKKESFPLTVTSAQKNPTAFYLCASSFQRQDPYEQYFGPGTRLTVT.

The chain's CDR3 is CASSIDPGSGRYNEQFF. Here the CDR3 DNA reads TGTGCCAGTAGTATAGATCCTGGTAGCGGGAGGTACAATGAGCAGTTCTTC. J is TRBJ2-1 and V is TRBV19; 10 nucleotides align to TRBD2. J lost 4 bases, V lost 0 bases, and 6 bases had no gene match. The CDR3 length is 17 residues. In germline, CDR1 is LNHDA, CDR2 SQIVND (reference sequence).

This chain uses TRBV4-1 with TRBJ2-5, with 11 bases lining up with TRBD2. Trimming at V came to 4 bases and at J to 5 bases, leaving 9 bases not matched to a gene. CDR3 length: 16 residues. CDR1 is MGHRA and CDR2 is YSYEKL in the germline V gene. DNA of the CDR3: TGCGCCAGCAGCCCCTTAGCGGGGGGGCGGTTCGAGACCCAGTACTTC. As protein: CASSPLAGGRFETQYF.

V usage is TRBV7-3 and J usage is TRBJ2-7; a possible D gene is TRBD1 (6 bases). This CDR3 is 14 amino acids long. V lost 2 bases and J 6 bases, leaving 14 bases between the germline ends. Germline V CDR1 and CDR2: SGHTA, FQGTGA. The CDR3 bases are TGTGCCAGCAGCTTACAACAGGGTATAGGCGAGCAGTACTTC. Protein product: CASSLQQGIGEQYF.

The chain links TRBV7-2 to TRBJ2-2; D gene unclear. This CDR3 has 16 amino acids. The germline CDR1 and CDR2 sequences are SGHTA and FQGNSA. The V end was cut by 1 base, the J end by 0 bases, with 9 bases between. CDR3 in DNA: TGTGCCAGCAGCTTAGGGCCGTTGGCGAACACCGGGGAGCTGTTTTTT. This translates into CASSLGPLANTGELFF.

The chain employs TRBV19 and TRBJ2-2; 10 positions agree with TRBD2. Germline V gives CDR1 LNHDA, CDR2 SQIVND (reference sequence). Losses at the gene ends were 4 bases for V and 6 bases for J; bases not matched to a gene: 2. The CDR3 extends over 14 amino acids. CDR3: CASSTGTSAGELFF. CDR3 nucleotides: TGTGCCAGTAGTACCGGGACTAGCGCCGGGGAGCTGTTTTTT.